Sequencing of this T cell receptor (beta chain) was carried out in a study of OX40 agonist ivuxolimab in advanced cancers. Whole-study findings and limits: Blood T cells, both CD4+ and CD8+, expanded clonally by week 6 at 0.1 to 3.0 mg/kg.

Profiling relied on immunoSEQ multiplex PCR, and the TCRdb table lists in-frame clones only, not all of them. Of roughly 56,000 clones listed, around 84% are singletons. Blood specimens came from baseline, cycle 4 day 1, and cycle 7 day 1. A note on this clone: Its antigen is unidentified.

This specimen was CD4+ or CD8+ T cells sorted from blood, taken in a trial of the OX40 agonist ivuxolimab. The receptor was derived from an adult with an advanced solid tumor such as melanoma, head and neck, liver or kidney cancer.

The CDR3 DNA reads TGTGCCATCAGCCAACTGGGACTAGCGGGAATCGGCTACAATGAGCAGTTCTTC. Translated, it gives CAISQLGLAGIGYNEQFF. This chain uses TRBV10-3 with TRBJ2-1; TRBD2 aligns across 13 bases. The CDR3 sequence is 18 residues long. V gave up 6 bases and J gave up 3 bases; unmatched junction bases: 11. Germline-derived CDR1 and CDR2 are ENHRY and SYGVKD.